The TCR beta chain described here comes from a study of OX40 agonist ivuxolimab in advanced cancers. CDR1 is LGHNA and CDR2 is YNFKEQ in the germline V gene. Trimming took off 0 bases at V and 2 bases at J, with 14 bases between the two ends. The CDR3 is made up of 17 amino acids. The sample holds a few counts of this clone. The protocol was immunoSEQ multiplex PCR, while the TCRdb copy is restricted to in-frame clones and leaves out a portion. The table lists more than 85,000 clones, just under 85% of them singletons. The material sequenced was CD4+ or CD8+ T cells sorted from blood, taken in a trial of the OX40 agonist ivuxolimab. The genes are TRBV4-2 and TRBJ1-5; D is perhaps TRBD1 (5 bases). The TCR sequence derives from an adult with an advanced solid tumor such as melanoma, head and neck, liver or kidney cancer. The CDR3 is CASSQDGGPGRNQPQHF. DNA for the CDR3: TGTGCCAGCAGCCAAGATGGCGGGCCGGGACGCAATCAGCCCCAGCATTTT.